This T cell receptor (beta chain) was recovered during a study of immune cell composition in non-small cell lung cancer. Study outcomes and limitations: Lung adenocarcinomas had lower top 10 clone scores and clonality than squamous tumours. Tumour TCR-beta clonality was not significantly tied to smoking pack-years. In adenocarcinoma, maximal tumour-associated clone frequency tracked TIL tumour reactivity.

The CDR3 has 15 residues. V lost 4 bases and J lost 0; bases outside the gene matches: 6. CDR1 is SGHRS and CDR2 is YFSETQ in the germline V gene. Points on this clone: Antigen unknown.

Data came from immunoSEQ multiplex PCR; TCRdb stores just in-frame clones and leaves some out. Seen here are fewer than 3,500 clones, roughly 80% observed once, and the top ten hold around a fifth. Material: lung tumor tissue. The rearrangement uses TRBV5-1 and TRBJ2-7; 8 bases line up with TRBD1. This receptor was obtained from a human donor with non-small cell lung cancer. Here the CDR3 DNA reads TGCGCCAGCAGCGGGGGGACAGGATCCTCCTACGAGCAGTACTTC. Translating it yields CASSGGTGSSYEQYF.